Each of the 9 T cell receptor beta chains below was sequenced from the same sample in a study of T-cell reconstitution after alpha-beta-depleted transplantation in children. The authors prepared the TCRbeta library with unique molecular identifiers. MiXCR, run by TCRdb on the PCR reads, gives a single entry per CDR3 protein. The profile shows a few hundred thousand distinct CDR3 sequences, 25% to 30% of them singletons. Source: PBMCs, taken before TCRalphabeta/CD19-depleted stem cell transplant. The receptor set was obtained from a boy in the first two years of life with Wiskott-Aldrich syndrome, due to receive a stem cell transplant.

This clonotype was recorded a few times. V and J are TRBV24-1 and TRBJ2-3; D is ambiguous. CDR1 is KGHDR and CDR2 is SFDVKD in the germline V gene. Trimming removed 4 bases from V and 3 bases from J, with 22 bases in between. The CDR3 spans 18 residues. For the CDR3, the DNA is TGTGCCACCAGTGAATACAGACTGGGGATGGGATTGACAGATACGCAGTATTTT. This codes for CATSEYRLGMGLTDTQYF.

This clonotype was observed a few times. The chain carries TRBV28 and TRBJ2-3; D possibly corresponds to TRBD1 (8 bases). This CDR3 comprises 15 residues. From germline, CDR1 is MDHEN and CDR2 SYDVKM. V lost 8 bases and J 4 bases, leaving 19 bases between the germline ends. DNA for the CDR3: TGTGCCAGCTCATACAGGGGGGGAGTCCCAGATACGCAGTATTTT. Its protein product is CASSYRGGVPDTQYF.

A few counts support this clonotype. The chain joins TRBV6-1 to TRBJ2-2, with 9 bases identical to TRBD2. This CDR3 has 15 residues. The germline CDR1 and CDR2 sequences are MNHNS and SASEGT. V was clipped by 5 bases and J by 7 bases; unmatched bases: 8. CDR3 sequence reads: CASSPLAGGRGELFF. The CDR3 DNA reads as TGTGCCAGCAGTCCCCTGGCGGGAGGGCGCGGGGAGCTGTTTTTT.

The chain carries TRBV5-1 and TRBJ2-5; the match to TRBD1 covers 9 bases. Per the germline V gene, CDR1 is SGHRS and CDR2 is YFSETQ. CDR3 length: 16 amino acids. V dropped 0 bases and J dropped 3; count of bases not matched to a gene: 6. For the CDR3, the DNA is TGCGCCAGCAGCTTGGGACGAAGGACAGGGGAAGAGACCCAGTACTTC. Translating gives CASSLGRRTGEETQYF.

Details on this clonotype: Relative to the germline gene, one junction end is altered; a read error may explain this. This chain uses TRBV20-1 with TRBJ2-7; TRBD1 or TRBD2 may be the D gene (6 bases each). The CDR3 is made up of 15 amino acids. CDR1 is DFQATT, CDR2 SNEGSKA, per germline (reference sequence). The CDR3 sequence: CSARGGARAAYDQYF. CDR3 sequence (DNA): TGCAGTGCTAGAGGGGGGGCCAGGGCGGCCTACGACCAGTACTTC.

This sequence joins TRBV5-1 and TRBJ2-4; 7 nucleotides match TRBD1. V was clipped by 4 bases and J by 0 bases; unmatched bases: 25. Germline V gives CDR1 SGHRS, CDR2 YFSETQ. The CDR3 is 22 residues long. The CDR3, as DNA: TGCGCCAGCAGCGCCCCATACCAAACCGGGACAGAGACCCGATTAGCCAAAAACATTCAGTACTTC. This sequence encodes CASSAPYQTGTETRLAKNIQYF.

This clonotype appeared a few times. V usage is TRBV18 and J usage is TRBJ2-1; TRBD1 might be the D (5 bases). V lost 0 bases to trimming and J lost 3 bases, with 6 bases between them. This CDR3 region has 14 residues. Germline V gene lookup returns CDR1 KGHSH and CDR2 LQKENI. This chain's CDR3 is CASSPPTGYNEQFF. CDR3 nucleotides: TGTGCCAGCTCACCACCTACAGGCTACAATGAGCAGTTCTTC.

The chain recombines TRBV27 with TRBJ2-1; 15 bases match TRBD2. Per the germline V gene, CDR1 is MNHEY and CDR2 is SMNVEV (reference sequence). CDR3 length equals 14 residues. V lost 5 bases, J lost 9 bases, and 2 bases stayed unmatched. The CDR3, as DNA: TGTGCCAGCAGTGGACTAGCGGGAGGGTTTGAGCAGTTCTTC. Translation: CASSGLAGGFEQFF.

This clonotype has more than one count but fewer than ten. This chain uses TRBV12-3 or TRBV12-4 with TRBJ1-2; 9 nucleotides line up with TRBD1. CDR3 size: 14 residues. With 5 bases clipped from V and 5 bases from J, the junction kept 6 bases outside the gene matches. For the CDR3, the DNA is TGTGCCAGCAGTGGGACAGGGTTCGGGTATGGCTACACCTTC. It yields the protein CASSGTGFGYGYTF.